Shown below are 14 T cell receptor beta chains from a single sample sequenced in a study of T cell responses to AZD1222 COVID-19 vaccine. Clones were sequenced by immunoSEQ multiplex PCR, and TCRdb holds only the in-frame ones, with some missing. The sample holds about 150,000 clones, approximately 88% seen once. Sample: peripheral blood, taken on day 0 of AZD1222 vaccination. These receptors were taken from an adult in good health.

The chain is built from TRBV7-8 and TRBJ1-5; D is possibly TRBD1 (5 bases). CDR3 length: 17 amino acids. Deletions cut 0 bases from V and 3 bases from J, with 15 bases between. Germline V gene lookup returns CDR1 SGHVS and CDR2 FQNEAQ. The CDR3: CASSLAGGGSFNQPQHF. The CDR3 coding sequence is TGTGCCAGCAGCTTAGCCGGCGGGGGTAGTTTCAATCAGCCCCAGCATTTT.

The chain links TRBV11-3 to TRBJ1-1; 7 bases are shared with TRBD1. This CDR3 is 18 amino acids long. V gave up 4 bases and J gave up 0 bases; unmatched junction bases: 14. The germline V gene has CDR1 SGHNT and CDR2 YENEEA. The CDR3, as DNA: TGTGCCAGCAGCTCGGAGGTGACAGGGAAGTGGCTGAACACTGAAGCTTTCTTT. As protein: CASSSEVTGKWLNTEAFF. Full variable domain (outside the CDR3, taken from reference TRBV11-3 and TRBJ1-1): EAGVVQSPRYKIIEKKQPVAFWCNPISGHNTLYWYLQNLGQGPELLIRYENEEAVDDSQLPKDRFSAERLKGVDSTLKIQPAELGDSAVYLCASSSEVTGKWLNTEAFFGQGTRLTVV.

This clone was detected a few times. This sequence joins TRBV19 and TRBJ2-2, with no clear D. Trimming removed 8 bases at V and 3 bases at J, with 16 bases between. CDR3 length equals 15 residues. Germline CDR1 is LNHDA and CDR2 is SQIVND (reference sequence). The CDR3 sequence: CASSLRRSYTGELFF. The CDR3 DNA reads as TGTGCCAGTTCCCTCCGACGCAGCTACACCGGGGAGCTGTTTTTT.

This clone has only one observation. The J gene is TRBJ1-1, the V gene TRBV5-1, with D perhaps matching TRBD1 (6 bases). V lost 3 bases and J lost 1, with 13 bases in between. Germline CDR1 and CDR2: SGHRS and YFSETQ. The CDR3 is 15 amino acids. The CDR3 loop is CASSWGGHQNTEAFF. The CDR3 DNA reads TGCGCCAGCAGCTGGGGGGGCCACCAGAACACTGAAGCTTTCTTT.

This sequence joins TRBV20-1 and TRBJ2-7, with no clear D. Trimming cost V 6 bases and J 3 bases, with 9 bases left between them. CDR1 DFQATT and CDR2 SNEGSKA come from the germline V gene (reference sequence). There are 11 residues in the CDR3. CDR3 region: CSAFGGYEQYF. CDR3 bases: TGCAGTGCCTTCGGCGGCTACGAGCAGTACTTC.

This CDR3 reads CASSLGETGDTEAFF. The CDR3 nucleotides are TGTGCCAGCAGCTTAGGAGAAACAGGGGACACTGAAGCTTTCTTT. This sequence joins TRBV7-9 and TRBJ1-1, with TRBD1 identical over 7 bases. This CDR3 is built from 15 residues. Per the germline V gene, CDR1 is SEHNR and CDR2 is FQNEAQ (reference sequence). The V and J ends lost 1 base and 3 bases, in that order; junction bases with no gene match: 5.

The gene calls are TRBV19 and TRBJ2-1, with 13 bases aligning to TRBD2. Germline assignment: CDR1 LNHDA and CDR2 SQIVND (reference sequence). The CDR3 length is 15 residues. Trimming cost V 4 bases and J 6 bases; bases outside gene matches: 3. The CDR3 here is CASSRTSGSLNEQFF. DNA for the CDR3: TGTGCCAGTAGTAGGACTAGCGGGAGTCTCAATGAGCAGTTCTTC.

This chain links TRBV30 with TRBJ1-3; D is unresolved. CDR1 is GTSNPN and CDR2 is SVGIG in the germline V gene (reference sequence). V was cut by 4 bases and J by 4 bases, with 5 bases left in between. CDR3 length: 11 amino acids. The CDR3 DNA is TGTGCCTGGATGAAAGGAAACACCATATATTTT. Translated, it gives CAWMKGNTIYF.

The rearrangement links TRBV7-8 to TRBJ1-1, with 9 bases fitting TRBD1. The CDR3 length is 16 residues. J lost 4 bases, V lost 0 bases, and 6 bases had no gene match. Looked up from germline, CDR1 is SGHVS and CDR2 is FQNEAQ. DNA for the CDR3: TGTGCCAGCAGCTTAGCGCGTTCGGGACAGGGCACTGAAGCTTTCTTT. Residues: CASSLARSGQGTEAFF.

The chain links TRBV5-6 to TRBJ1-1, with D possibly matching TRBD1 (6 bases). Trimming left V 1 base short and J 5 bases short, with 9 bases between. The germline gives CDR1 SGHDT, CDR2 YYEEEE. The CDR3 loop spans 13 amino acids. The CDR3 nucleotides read TGTGCCAGCAGCTTGCAGGGGTGGACTGAAGCTTTCTTT. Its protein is CASSLQGWTEAFF.

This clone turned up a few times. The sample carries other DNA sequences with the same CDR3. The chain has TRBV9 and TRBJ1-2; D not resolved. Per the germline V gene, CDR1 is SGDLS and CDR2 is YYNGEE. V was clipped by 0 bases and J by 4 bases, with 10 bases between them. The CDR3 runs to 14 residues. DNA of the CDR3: TGTGCCAGCAGCGTAGGGTCAGAGCTCTATGGCTACACCTTC. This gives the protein CASSVGSELYGYTF.

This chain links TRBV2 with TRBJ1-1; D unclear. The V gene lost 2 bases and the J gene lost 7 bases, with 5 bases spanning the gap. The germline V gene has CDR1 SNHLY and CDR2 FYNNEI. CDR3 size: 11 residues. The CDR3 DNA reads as TGTGCCAGCAGTGAAACCAGTGAAGCTTTCTTT. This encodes CASSETSEAFF. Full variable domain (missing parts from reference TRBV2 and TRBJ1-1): EPEVTQTPSHQVTQMGQEVILRCVPISNHLYFYWYRQILGQKVEFLVSFYNNEISEKSEIFDDQFSVERPDGSNFTLKIRSTKLEDSAMYFCASSETSEAFFGQGTRLTVV.

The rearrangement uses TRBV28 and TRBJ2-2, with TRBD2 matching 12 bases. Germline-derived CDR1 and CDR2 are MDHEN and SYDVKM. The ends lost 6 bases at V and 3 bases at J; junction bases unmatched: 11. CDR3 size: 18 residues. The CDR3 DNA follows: TGTGCCAGCAGCCCCCTAGCGGGAGGGCCGAGTGACACCGGGGAGCTGTTTTTT. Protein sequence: CASSPLAGGPSDTGELFF.

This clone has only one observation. CDR3 bases: TGTGCCAGCAGTCACGGGACACACACTGAAGCTTTCTTT. This sequence encodes CASSHGTHTEAFF. The V gene is TRBV12-3 or TRBV12-4, the J gene TRBJ1-1, with TRBD1 as a possible D gene (6 bases). The V gene lost 5 bases and the J gene lost 3 bases, with 10 bases spanning the gap. This CDR3 is 13 amino acids long.